This TCR beta chain was captured by sequencing in a study of blood T cell repertoires in COVID-19. Participant-reported clinical history was the basis for cohort assignment. The protocol was immunoSEQ multiplex PCR, while the TCRdb copy is restricted to in-frame clones and leaves out a portion. The sample has about 280,000 clones, roughly 89% seen once. Trimming pared 5 bases from V and 5 bases from J, leaving 10 bases between. CDR3 length: 13 amino acids. The germline CDR1 and CDR2 sequences are MNHEY and SMNVEV (reference sequence). The sample was PBMCs or T cells enriched from blood (not recorded which). This receptor was identified in a woman aged 40-49 years who had recovered from COVID-19. The gene calls are TRBV27 and TRBJ2-1, with a weak D call TRBD1 (5 bases). The CDR3 bases are TGTGCCAGCAGTGGGGCCCAAAACAATGAGCAGTTCTTC. Encoded protein: CASSGAQNNEQFF.